These T cell receptor beta chains were read from a single sample in a study of T cells in Graves' hyperthyroidism and ophthalmopathy. TCRdb fed the multiplex PCR reads into MiXCR, producing one record per CDR3 protein. The sample carries 130,000 or so distinct CDR3 sequences, approximately 20% recorded once. The sample comprised blood. Receptors originate from a woman between 50 and 59 years old with Graves' hyperthyroidism that later progressed to Graves' ophthalmopathy. The CDR3 runs from the conserved cysteine through the conserved F or W. Each record gives: CDR3 DNA, CDR3 protein, D gene, clone size, J gene, V gene. A D gene is named only where the DNA matches it firmly. Not every row has a clone size; where given, it reads once, few, many or a size class.

CDR3nt: TGTGCCAGCCGATCTGATGGGGTACGGCAAGAGACCCAGTACTTC; CDR3aa: CASRSDGVRQETQYF; d_gene: -; abundance: -; j_gene: TRBJ2-5; v_gene: TRBV28
CDR3nt: TGTGCCAGCACCAGGACTGGTGGGCAGCCCCAGCATTTT; CDR3aa: CASTRTGGQPQHF; d_gene: -; abundance: -; j_gene: TRBJ1-5; v_gene: TRBV7-2
CDR3nt: TGCGCCAGCAGCCGTGGGACTAGCGGAAACAATGAGCAGTTCTTC; CDR3aa: CASSRGTSGNNEQFF; d_gene: TRBD2; abundance: -; j_gene: TRBJ2-1; v_gene: TRBV5-1
CDR3nt: TGTGCCAGCCGGGAGGGACTTTCGGACACTGAAGCTTTCTTT; CDR3aa: CASREGLSDTEAFF; d_gene: -; abundance: many; j_gene: TRBJ1-1; v_gene: TRBV11-2
CDR3nt: TGTGCCAGCAGCTTAGGCAGCCACCGGGACAGAGATGGCTACACCTTC; CDR3aa: CASSLGSHRDRDGYTF; d_gene: TRBD1; abundance: many; j_gene: TRBJ1-2; v_gene: TRBV13
CDR3nt: TGTGCCAGCAGTTTGGTGGTCCGAAGAAATGAAAAACTGTTTTTT; CDR3aa: CASSLVVRRNEKLFF; d_gene: -; abundance: -; j_gene: TRBJ1-4; v_gene: TRBV28
CDR3nt: TGTGCCAGCAAAGCGGCGGGTAGCGGGAGAACCTACGAGCAGTACTTC; CDR3aa: CASKAAGSGRTYEQYF; d_gene: TRBD2; abundance: many; j_gene: TRBJ2-7; v_gene: TRBV6-1
CDR3nt: TGCAGCGTGGAGCAGGGGAACACTGAAGCTTTCTTT; CDR3aa: CSVEQGNTEAFF; d_gene: -; abundance: -; j_gene: TRBJ1-1; v_gene: TRBV29-1
CDR3nt: TGTGCCAGCAGCTTGCCGATCTCCTCTGGAAACACCATATATTTT; CDR3aa: CASSLPISSGNTIYF; d_gene: -; abundance: many; j_gene: TRBJ1-3; v_gene: TRBV5-5
CDR3nt: TGTGCTAGTGGTTGGCTGCAGTCATTCTATGGCTACACCTTC; CDR3aa: CASGWLQSFYGYTF; d_gene: -; abundance: -; j_gene: TRBJ1-2; v_gene: TRBV12-5
CDR3nt: TGTGCCAGCAGTCTGCATATTAAGACTGAAGCTTTCTTT; CDR3aa: CASSLHIKTEAFF; d_gene: -; abundance: many; j_gene: TRBJ1-1; v_gene: TRBV28
CDR3nt: TGCAGTCCGTGGACAGGGGGCTACACCTTC; CDR3aa: CSPWTGGYTF; d_gene: TRBD1; abundance: -; j_gene: TRBJ1-2; v_gene: TRBV20-1
CDR3nt: TGTGCCAGCAGTCTGACTAGCGGGAGGGCCTCGGAGACCCAGTACTTC; CDR3aa: CASSLTSGRASETQYF; d_gene: TRBD2; abundance: -; j_gene: TRBJ2-5; v_gene: TRBV12-3/TRBV12-4
CDR3nt: TGTGCCAGCACCTCAGGGGGGTTAGGATCACCCCTCCACTTT; CDR3aa: CASTSGGLGSPLHF; d_gene: TRBD1; abundance: -; j_gene: TRBJ1-6; v_gene: TRBV6-1
CDR3nt: TGTGCCAGCAGCTATATCCCCCGAGACGTGAACACTGAAGCTTTCTTT; CDR3aa: CASSYIPRDVNTEAFF; d_gene: -; abundance: many; j_gene: TRBJ1-1; v_gene: TRBV11-2
CDR3nt: TGTGCCAGCAGTTACTCGACGGGCGAGCAGTTCTTC; CDR3aa: CASSYSTGEQFF; d_gene: -; abundance: -; j_gene: TRBJ2-1; v_gene: TRBV6-2/TRBV6-3
CDR3nt: TGTGCCTGGAGAGTAGCTGTAGGAAGTCCCCTCCACTTT; CDR3aa: CAWRVAVGSPLHF; d_gene: -; abundance: few; j_gene: TRBJ1-6; v_gene: TRBV30
CDR3nt: TGTGCCAGCAGTTTAGCGGCGGGTGGAGAAAACGAGCAGTACTTC; CDR3aa: CASSLAAGGENEQYF; d_gene: -; abundance: few; j_gene: TRBJ2-7; v_gene: TRBV12-3/TRBV12-4
CDR3nt: TGTGCTAGTGCCGGAAGCCACAGGGACGAAGCTTTCTTT; CDR3aa: CASAGSHRDEAFF; d_gene: -; abundance: many; j_gene: TRBJ1-1; v_gene: TRBV12-5
CDR3nt: TGTGCCAGTAGTATAACCCGCGGGGACCTCCAAGAGACCCAGTACTTC; CDR3aa: CASSITRGDLQETQYF; d_gene: -; abundance: -; j_gene: TRBJ2-5; v_gene: TRBV19
CDR3nt: TGTGCCAGCAGTTCCCACAGGGGGAGGCAAGAGACCCAGTACTTC; CDR3aa: CASSSHRGRQETQYF; d_gene: TRBD1; abundance: many; j_gene: TRBJ2-5; v_gene: TRBV28
CDR3nt: TGTGCCAGCAGCTTAGGGGACAGGGACGAAGCTTTCTTT; CDR3aa: CASSLGDRDEAFF; d_gene: TRBD1; abundance: -; j_gene: TRBJ1-1; v_gene: TRBV7-3
CDR3nt: TGTGCCAGCAGTGGGCCTTTACCCCATCAGCCCCAGCATTTT; CDR3aa: CASSGPLPHQPQHF; d_gene: -; abundance: many; j_gene: TRBJ1-5; v_gene: TRBV2
CDR3nt: TGTGCCACCAGTTACGGCGGGGACGCTAATGAAAAACTGTTTTTT; CDR3aa: CATSYGGDANEKLFF; d_gene: -; abundance: many; j_gene: TRBJ1-4; v_gene: TRBV24-1
CDR3nt: TGTGCCAGCACCCTGGACGGCCTAGGCGGCGGCACTGAAGCTTTCTTT; CDR3aa: CASTLDGLGGGTEAFF; d_gene: -; abundance: few; j_gene: TRBJ1-1; v_gene: TRBV28
CDR3nt: TGTGCCAGCAGCCAAGTGGGCCTAGCGGAGGGTAGGGGGACCCAGTACTTC; CDR3aa: CASSQVGLAEGRGTQYF; d_gene: TRBD2; abundance: -; j_gene: TRBJ2-5; v_gene: TRBV3-1
CDR3nt: TGCAGCGTCATCATTGAAGGGGGAAAAGCTTTCTTT; CDR3aa: CSVIIEGGKAFF; d_gene: -; abundance: few; j_gene: TRBJ1-1; v_gene: TRBV29-1
CDR3nt: TGTGCCAGCAGTGAGACAGGGTACTACGAGCAGTACTTC; CDR3aa: CASSETGYYEQYF; d_gene: TRBD1; abundance: many; j_gene: TRBJ2-7; v_gene: TRBV5-6
CDR3nt: TGTGCCAGCAGTACCCGGACTTCCTCTGGGGCCAACGTCCTGACTTTC; CDR3aa: CASSTRTSSGANVLTF; d_gene: -; abundance: many; j_gene: TRBJ2-6; v_gene: TRBV27
CDR3nt: TGCGCCAGCAGCTTGAGTTTGGGTCCCTACGAGCAGTACTTC; CDR3aa: CASSLSLGPYEQYF; d_gene: -; abundance: few; j_gene: TRBJ2-7; v_gene: TRBV5-1
CDR3nt: TGTGCCAGCAGTGAGGGACAGCTAAACTCCTATGGCTACACCTTC; CDR3aa: CASSEGQLNSYGYTF; d_gene: TRBD1; abundance: -; j_gene: TRBJ1-2; v_gene: TRBV28
CDR3nt: TGTGCCAGCAGTTCCAGGGGGCGCGAGCAGTACTTC; CDR3aa: CASSSRGREQYF; d_gene: TRBD1; abundance: many; j_gene: TRBJ2-7; v_gene: TRBV11-2
CDR3nt: TGCGCCAGCAGCCCTCAGTGGGTAGGGAAGGGCTATGGCTACACCTTC; CDR3aa: CASSPQWVGKGYGYTF; d_gene: -; abundance: many; j_gene: TRBJ1-2; v_gene: TRBV4-1
CDR3nt: TGTGCCAGCAGCTTATCCGTATCGGACACCCGAGCTTTCTTT; CDR3aa: CASSLSVSDTRAFF; d_gene: -; abundance: many; j_gene: TRBJ1-1; v_gene: TRBV7-9
CDR3nt: TGTGCCAGCAGTCATACTAGCGGGGGGGGCACAGATACGCAGTATTTT; CDR3aa: CASSHTSGGGTDTQYF; d_gene: TRBD2; abundance: few; j_gene: TRBJ2-3; v_gene: TRBV6-1
CDR3nt: TGTGCCAGCAGTGCCGTAAGCGGGGGCAGAGATACGCAGTATTTT; CDR3aa: CASSAVSGGRDTQYF; d_gene: TRBD2; abundance: -; j_gene: TRBJ2-3; v_gene: TRBV6-1
CDR3nt: TGTGCCAGTAGATCGACAGGGTCCTATGGCTACACCTTC; CDR3aa: CASRSTGSYGYTF; d_gene: TRBD1; abundance: many; j_gene: TRBJ1-2; v_gene: TRBV19
CDR3nt: TGCGCCAGCAGCTTGGAAACAGACTTTCCCGGGGAGCTGTTTTTT; CDR3aa: CASSLETDFPGELFF; d_gene: -; abundance: -; j_gene: TRBJ2-2; v_gene: TRBV5-1
CDR3nt: TGTGCCAGCAGTTTAGATGGCAGAGTAGAGACCCAGTACTTC; CDR3aa: CASSLDGRVETQYF; d_gene: -; abundance: -; j_gene: TRBJ2-5; v_gene: TRBV12-3/TRBV12-4
CDR3nt: TGCGCCAGCAGCTTGGGGGCACAAAACTATGGCTACACCTTC; CDR3aa: CASSLGAQNYGYTF; d_gene: -; abundance: many; j_gene: TRBJ1-2; v_gene: TRBV5-1
CDR3nt: TGTGCCAGCAGCCGGGGTAGCACAGATACGCAGTATTTT; CDR3aa: CASSRGSTDTQYF; d_gene: -; abundance: many; j_gene: TRBJ2-3; v_gene: TRBV7-8
CDR3nt: TGTGCCAGCAGCGTAGCTCTCAGTAGCGGATGGAACACCGGGGAGCTGTTTTTT; CDR3aa: CASSVALSSGWNTGELFF; d_gene: -; abundance: few; j_gene: TRBJ2-2; v_gene: TRBV9
CDR3nt: TGTGCCAGCAGTTCACCGCAGGGGGCTGGGGCAGATACGCAGTATTTT; CDR3aa: CASSSPQGAGADTQYF; d_gene: TRBD1; abundance: many; j_gene: TRBJ2-3; v_gene: TRBV28
CDR3nt: TGTGCCAGCAGCCCTACTCCCCTCACAGGGAACTTTCGGGACACCATATATTTT; CDR3aa: CASSPTPLTGNFRDTIYF; d_gene: -; abundance: -; j_gene: TRBJ1-3; v_gene: TRBV7-6
CDR3nt: TGCAGTGCCTACGGACAGAACGTGGACATTCAGTACTTC; CDR3aa: CSAYGQNVDIQYF; d_gene: -; abundance: many; j_gene: TRBJ2-4; v_gene: TRBV20-1
CDR3nt: TGTGCCAGCAGTCGGGAGCCAAGCTTAGGCAATGAGCAGTTCTTC; CDR3aa: CASSREPSLGNEQFF; d_gene: -; abundance: -; j_gene: TRBJ2-1; v_gene: TRBV2
CDR3nt: TGCAGTGCTAGCCCCGGCAGGGGGCCTGGCTACACCTTC; CDR3aa: CSASPGRGPGYTF; d_gene: TRBD1; abundance: many; j_gene: TRBJ1-2; v_gene: TRBV20-1
CDR3nt: TGCGCCAGCAGCCAAGCCCCCGGGACAGGGAGTAGCTACGAGCAGTACTTC; CDR3aa: CASSQAPGTGSSYEQYF; d_gene: TRBD1; abundance: -; j_gene: TRBJ2-7; v_gene: TRBV4-1
CDR3nt: TGCAGCGGGTCAACCGGACAGCTCGGGGAGCAGTACTTC; CDR3aa: CSGSTGQLGEQYF; d_gene: -; abundance: many; j_gene: TRBJ2-7; v_gene: TRBV29-1
CDR3nt: TGTGCCTGGAGTGTACCCGCGGGAGGAGGGACAGATACGCAGTATTTT; CDR3aa: CAWSVPAGGGTDTQYF; d_gene: TRBD2; abundance: -; j_gene: TRBJ2-3; v_gene: TRBV30
CDR3nt: TGTGCCAGCAGCCAACGGTCTGAGGGCTCAGATACGCAGTATTTT; CDR3aa: CASSQRSEGSDTQYF; d_gene: -; abundance: -; j_gene: TRBJ2-3; v_gene: TRBV4-2
CDR3nt: TGTGCCAGCAGCGCCACCGGGACAGCGGGCAATGAGCAGTTCTTC; CDR3aa: CASSATGTAGNEQFF; d_gene: -; abundance: many; j_gene: TRBJ2-1; v_gene: TRBV6-1
CDR3nt: TGTGCCAGCAGCCGGGACGGGGGGTACGAGCAGTACTTC; CDR3aa: CASSRDGGYEQYF; d_gene: TRBD2; abundance: many; j_gene: TRBJ2-7; v_gene: TRBV7-2
CDR3nt: TGTGCCTGGAGTTCGTGGGGATCCCATTCGGGAAACACCATATATTTT; CDR3aa: CAWSSWGSHSGNTIYF; d_gene: -; abundance: many; j_gene: TRBJ1-3; v_gene: TRBV30
CDR3nt: TGCAGTGCTACGTCCGGGACAGGTCTCTACGAGCAGTACTTC; CDR3aa: CSATSGTGLYEQYF; d_gene: TRBD1; abundance: few; j_gene: TRBJ2-7; v_gene: TRBV20-1
CDR3nt: TGTGCCAGCAGTTTGGTAGAGCAAGAGACCCAGTACTTC; CDR3aa: CASSLVEQETQYF; d_gene: -; abundance: many; j_gene: TRBJ2-5; v_gene: TRBV28
CDR3nt: TGCAGTGCTAGAGGTGCAGGGGACTACGAGCAGTACTTC; CDR3aa: CSARGAGDYEQYF; d_gene: -; abundance: many; j_gene: TRBJ2-7; v_gene: TRBV20-1
CDR3nt: TGCGCCAGCAGCCAAGAAGTTTGGCGGGAGGAAAACTACGAGCAGTACTTC; CDR3aa: CASSQEVWREENYEQYF; d_gene: TRBD2; abundance: -; j_gene: TRBJ2-7; v_gene: TRBV4-1
CDR3nt: TGTGCCAGCAGTGAATCCAGGGCAGCTTCACAAAAACAGGAGAACACTGAAGCTTCCTTT; CDR3aa: CASSESRAASQKQENTEASF; d_gene: -; abundance: -; j_gene: TRBJ1-1; v_gene: TRBV25-1